This record concerns one TCR beta chain sequence. In the authors' methods: Cell counts per sample came from amplifying reference gene primers. Some clones are missing from TCRdb's copy, which holds only in-frame ones; the method was immunoSEQ multiplex PCR. V and J calls and clone size are copied from that table; D and trimming were computed from the DNA. This sample has about 140,000 clones, with around 88% found just once. These data originate in a study of blood T cell repertoires in COVID-19. Trimming shortened V by 3 bases and J by 6 bases, and 22 bases separated the two germline ends. Germline CDR1 reads KGHDR; CDR2 reads SFDVKD. The CDR3 loop spans 18 amino acids.

The chain uses TRBV24-1 and TRBJ2-2; D ambiguous. The TCR sequence derives from a human donor in a cohort sampled during active COVID-19. The specimen sequenced was peripheral blood. CDR3 bases: TGTGCCACCAGTGATCGAGAGACTCTGACGTTCCGTGCCGGGGAGCTGTTTTTT. It codes for CATSDRETLTFRAGELFF.